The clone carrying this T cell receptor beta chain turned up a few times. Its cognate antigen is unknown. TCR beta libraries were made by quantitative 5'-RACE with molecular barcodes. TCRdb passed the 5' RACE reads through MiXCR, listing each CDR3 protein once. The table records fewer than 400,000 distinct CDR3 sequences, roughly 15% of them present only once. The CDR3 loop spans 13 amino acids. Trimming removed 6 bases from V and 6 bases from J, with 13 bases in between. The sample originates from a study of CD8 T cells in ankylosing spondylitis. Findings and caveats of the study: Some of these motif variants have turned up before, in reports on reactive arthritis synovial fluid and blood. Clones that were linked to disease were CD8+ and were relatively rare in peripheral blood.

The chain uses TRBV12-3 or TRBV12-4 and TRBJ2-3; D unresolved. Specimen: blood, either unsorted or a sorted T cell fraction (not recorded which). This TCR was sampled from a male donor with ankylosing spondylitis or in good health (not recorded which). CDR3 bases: TGTGCCAGCAGGATACGAAAAGGGGATACGCAGTATTTT. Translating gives CASRIRKGDTQYF.